A selection of T cell receptor beta chains follows, all from one sample in a study of blood T cell repertoires in COVID-19. Assay: immunoSEQ multiplex PCR; the TCRdb copy retains only in-frame clones and omits some. The sample lists about 380,000 clones; around 85% were seen once. Sequenced material: peripheral blood. These receptors were obtained from a woman between 18 and 29 years old with acute or convalescent COVID-19. Both conserved end residues are part of each CDR3.

V	J	CDR3
TRBV10-1	TRBJ1-1	CASSESGTYTEAFF
TRBV9	TRBJ2-1	CASSATSLSDEQFF
TRBV5-1	TRBJ2-1	CASSLEGVFYNEQFF
TRBV28	TRBJ1-4	CASSLSQGLGREKLFF
TRBV19	TRBJ1-5	CASTPTGLRQPQHF
TRBV5-4	TRBJ1-3	CASSLDTTGGNTIYF
TRBV9	TRBJ2-3	CASSEGEQGTYTDTQYF
TRBV19	TRBJ1-4	CASSYSGTTNEKLFF
TRBV5-6	TRBJ2-5	CASSPLAGVEETQYF
TRBV5-1	TRBJ2-3	CASSPLTSGPVDTQYF
TRBV20-1	TRBJ2-3	CSASQGGDTQYF
TRBV27	TRBJ2-7	CASTNSGSPREQYF
TRBV24-1	TRBJ2-7	CATSDLPKGQGSYEQYF
TRBV5-1	TRBJ2-5	CASSGILAAGETQYF
TRBV4-2	TRBJ1-2	CASSQDATGLGYGYTF
TRBV28	TRBJ1-6	CASSSPGTGGKGTPLHF
TRBV12-3/TRBV12-4	TRBJ2-1	CASTFEGRDEQFF
TRBV28	TRBJ2-7	CASSLLWGRSSYEQYF
TRBV11-2	TRBJ1-5	CASSLTGNQPQHF
TRBV14	TRBJ2-7	CASVGVDEQYF
TRBV7-9	TRBJ2-7	CASSPSGSYEQYF
TRBV18	TRBJ2-2	CASSSLAGVTGELFF
TRBV28	TRBJ1-2	CASSLPALQGNYGYTF
TRBV19	TRBJ2-7	CASSISSGISYEQYF
TRBV10-3	TRBJ2-2	CAINLGGTANTGELFF
TRBV7-3	TRBJ2-1	CASSPTSNPWGDEQFF
TRBV19	TRBJ2-5	CASSMGQWETQYF
TRBV4-2	TRBJ2-3	CASSQEPGIVTDTQYF
TRBV7-9	TRBJ1-2	CASSSSQGEGEGYTF
TRBV2	TRBJ1-2	CASSPRTGRGGYTF
TRBV6-5	TRBJ1-6	CASSYEDSYNSPLHF
TRBV5-1	TRBJ1-2	CASSLGIMEKANGYTF
TRBV5-1	TRBJ2-5	CASSLADSIQETQYF
TRBV9	TRBJ2-7	CASSVGASGSGISYEQYF
TRBV6-6	TRBJ2-1	CASSPRDEQFF
TRBV3-1/TRBV3-2	TRBJ2-1	CASSASASGRNEQFF
TRBV12-3/TRBV12-4	TRBJ2-1	CASTVGEYEQFF
TRBV10-3	TRBJ1-1	CAISESLTETTEAFF
TRBV6-6	TRBJ1-4	CASSPGTGPTTNEKLFF
TRBV5-4	TRBJ2-3	CASSPGAGESTDTQYF
TRBV7-9	TRBJ1-6	CASSLEAQVVNSPLHF
TRBV5-8	TRBJ2-7	CASSLGQLSYEQYF
TRBV28	TRBJ1-4	CASKPVGASEKLFF
TRBV28	TRBJ1-2	CASSPPGIGGLMDYTF
TRBV12-3/TRBV12-4	TRBJ2-1	CASSLAGSEQFF
TRBV19	TRBJ1-2	CASSSGVFSYTF
TRBV7-3	TRBJ2-2	CASSSDPGTRGTGELFF
TRBV23-1	TRBJ1-2	CASSPPGQPVYGYTF